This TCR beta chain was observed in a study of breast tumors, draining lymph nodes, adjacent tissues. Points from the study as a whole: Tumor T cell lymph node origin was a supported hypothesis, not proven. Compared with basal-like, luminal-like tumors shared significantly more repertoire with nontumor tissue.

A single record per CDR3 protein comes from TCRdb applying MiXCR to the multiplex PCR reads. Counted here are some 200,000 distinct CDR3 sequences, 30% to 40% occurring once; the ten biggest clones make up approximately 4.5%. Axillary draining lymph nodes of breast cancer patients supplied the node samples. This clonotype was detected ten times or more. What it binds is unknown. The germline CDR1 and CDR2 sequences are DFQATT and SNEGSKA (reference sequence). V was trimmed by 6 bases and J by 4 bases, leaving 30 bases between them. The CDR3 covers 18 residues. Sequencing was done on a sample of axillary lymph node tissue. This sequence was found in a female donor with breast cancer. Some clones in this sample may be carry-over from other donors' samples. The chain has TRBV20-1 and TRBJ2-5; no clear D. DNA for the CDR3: TGCAGTGCCAGACTCTGGGTGGGTAGCTCCAACGTGGTAGAGACCCAGTACTTC. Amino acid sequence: CSARLWVGSSNVVETQYF.